Each of the 11 T cell receptor beta chains below was sequenced from the same sample in a study of beta chain features in type 1 diabetes. The authors reverse transcribed all of the isolated RNA, so sequencing captured expressed TCRB transcripts. The method was immunoSEQ multiplex PCR; TCRdb's version includes in-frame clones alone and lacks a portion of them. The sample includes about 360,000 clones, roughly an eighth of them seen just once. The sequencing sample was made of naive CD4+ T cells from blood. These TCRs come from a man aged 18-30 years in good health.

The sample holds a few counts of this clone. The chain recombines TRBV7-3 with TRBJ2-3, with 11 nucleotides matching TRBD2. J lost 6 bases, V lost 5 bases, and 7 bases had no gene match. Per germline, CDR1 SGHTA and CDR2 FQGTGA. The length of the CDR3 is 15 residues. CDR3 nucleotide sequence: TGTGCCAGCAGCCTCCTGACTAGCGGGAAGGATACGCAGTATTTT. Protein: CASSLLTSGKDTQYF.

The rearrangement joins TRBV4-2 to TRBJ1-2, with D perhaps matching TRBD1 (6 bases). This CDR3 spans 14 amino acids. Trimming pared 1 base from V and 4 bases from J, leaving 10 bases between. CDR1 is LGHNA, CDR2 YNFKEQ, per germline. The CDR3 here is CASSQVDSPYGYTF. The CDR3 region has the DNA TGTGCCAGCAGCCAAGTGGACAGCCCCTATGGCTACACCTTC.

This clone came up a few times. The chain links TRBV5-1 to TRBJ2-2; D might be TRBD2 (6 bases). The germline V gene encodes CDR1 SGHRS and CDR2 YFSETQ. The V gene lost 7 bases and the J gene lost 4 bases, with 14 bases spanning the gap. The CDR3 is made up of 14 amino acids. CDR3 DNA sequence: TGCGCCAGCTGCCGGGGGTGGAGCACCGGGGAGCTGTTTTTT. As protein: CASCRGWSTGELFF.

This clone was picked up a small number of times. V and J are TRBV7-3 and TRBJ1-2; D not certain. CDR1 is SGHTA, CDR2 FQGTGA, per germline. Trimming took 1 base from V and 2 from J, leaving 8 bases between them. This CDR3 has 14 residues. In DNA, the CDR3 is TGTGCCAGCAGCTTAATAGGCGGGAACTATGGCTACACCTTC. This codes for CASSLIGGNYGYTF.

This clone was seen only a few times. This chain connects TRBV7-3 to TRBJ2-2; perhaps TRBD2 as D (5 bases). This CDR3 contains 14 residues. Germline V gene sequence: CDR1 SGHTA, CDR2 FQGTGA. Trimming removed 5 bases from V and 2 bases from J, with 9 bases in between. CDR3 bases: TGTGCCAGCAGCCCCTCTAGCAACACCGGGGAGCTGTTTTTT. It specifies CASSPSSNTGELFF.

V is TRBV2 and J is TRBJ1-5; D may be TRBD1 (5 bases). This CDR3 contains 14 residues. Germline CDR1 and CDR2: SNHLY and FYNNEI. With 6 bases removed from V and 6 bases from J, the gap between germline ends came to 15 bases. The CDR3 region is CASRRGAGGQPQHF. The CDR3 region has the DNA TGTGCCAGCAGGCGCGGGGCGGGCGGTCAGCCCCAGCATTTT.

The rearrangement joins TRBV18 to TRBJ1-6; no clear D. The CDR3 length is 13 residues. Trimming left V 2 bases short and J 7 bases short, with 6 bases between. CDR1 KGHSH and CDR2 LQKENI come from the germline V gene. The CDR3 nucleotides read TGTGCCAGCTCACCAAACAGCAATTCACCCCTCCACTTT. It encodes CASSPNSNSPLHF.

This clone was found a few times. The rearrangement links TRBV9 to TRBJ1-1; 9 bases are shared with TRBD1. V gave up 4 bases and J gave up 0 bases; unmatched junction bases: 7. In germline, CDR1 is SGDLS, CDR2 YYNGEE. The CDR3 consists of 16 residues. CDR3 sequence: CASSLGTGKMNTEAFF. The CDR3 DNA is TGTGCCAGCAGCCTCGGGACAGGGAAGATGAACACTGAAGCTTTCTTT.

The chain couples TRBV23-1 to TRBJ2-2; TRBD1 aligns across 7 bases. TRBV23-1 is reported as an ORF; its role is uncertain. The CDR3 length is 14 residues. Trimming removed 5 bases from V and 2 bases from J; junction bases left unmatched: 2. This chain's CDR3 is CASSGQANTGELFF. In nucleotides, the CDR3 is TGCGCCAGCAGTGGACAGGCTAACACCGGGGAGCTGTTTTTT.

The chain carries TRBV5-1 and TRBJ2-7; TRBD2 matches 7 bases. The ends lost 7 bases at V and 2 bases at J; junction bases unmatched: 9. The germline gives CDR1 SGHRS, CDR2 YFSETQ. The CDR3 covers 14 residues. CDR3: CASSLSSGTYEQYF. CDR3 sequence (DNA): TGCGCCAGCTCTTTGTCCAGCGGGACCTACGAGCAGTACTTC.

The V and J genes are TRBV18 and TRBJ2-1; 7 positions match TRBD2. This CDR3 is built from 14 residues. V lost 6 bases to trimming and J lost 5 bases; unmatched junction nucleotides: 7. Germline V CDR1 and CDR2: KGHSH, LQKENI. For the CDR3, the DNA is TGTGCCAGCTCCGCGGGGGTACGGGACAATGAGCAGTTCTTC. This encodes CASSAGVRDNEQFF.